The 17 T cell receptor beta chains reported below all come from one sample, sequenced in a study of blood T cell repertoires in COVID-19. Clones were sequenced by immunoSEQ multiplex PCR, and TCRdb holds only the in-frame ones, with some missing. The sample carries just over 300,000 clones, approximately 89% recorded once. Input material: peripheral blood. The source of these receptors is a woman in her twenties or thirties with COVID-19, enrolled during active disease.

The CDR3 sequence: CATSAGSPYGYTF. CDR3 coding DNA: TGTGCCACCAGTGCTGGGAGCCCTTATGGCTACACCTTC. V usage is TRBV24-1 and J usage is TRBJ1-2; D remains ambiguous. Germline V gene sequence: CDR1 KGHDR, CDR2 SFDVKD. The CDR3 is 13 residues long. Trimming removed 5 bases from V and 5 bases from J, with 11 bases in between.

The V gene is TRBV5-1, the J gene TRBJ2-3; maybe TRBD1 (5 bases). This CDR3 has 15 amino acids. Trimming pared 0 bases from V and 4 bases from J, leaving 12 bases between. CDR1 SGHRS and CDR2 YFSETQ come from the germline V gene. The CDR3 region is CASSLDRRMPDTQYF. DNA for the CDR3: TGCGCCAGCAGCTTGGACAGGCGGATGCCAGATACGCAGTATTTT.

The chain links TRBV7-9 to TRBJ2-3, with 9 bases fitting TRBD1. Germline-derived CDR1 and CDR2 are SEHNR and FQNEAQ (reference sequence). V dropped 8 bases and J dropped 3; count of bases not matched to a gene: 15. The CDR3 loop spans 17 amino acids. The CDR3 DNA reads TGTGCCAGCTCGCTTAGGGACTGGGACAGGGATACAGATACGCAGTATTTT. Residues: CASSLRDWDRDTDTQYF.

The chain couples TRBV7-9 to TRBJ2-3; possibly TRBD2 for D (5 bases). V lost 5 bases and J lost 4, with 16 bases in between. This CDR3 region has 15 residues. Germline values: CDR1 SEHNR, CDR2 FQNEAQ (reference sequence). The chain's CDR3 is CASSKNWEQADTQYF. CDR3 sequence (DNA): TGTGCCAGCAGCAAGAATTGGGAGCAAGCAGATACGCAGTATTTT.

The V call is TRBV29-1, the J call TRBJ1-5, with D possibly being TRBD1 (6 bases). CDR1 SQVTM and CDR2 ANQGSEA come from the germline V gene. With 6 bases removed from V and 4 bases from J, the gap between germline ends came to 10 bases. This CDR3 spans 12 amino acids. The CDR3 sequence: CSVGGQNQPQHF. DNA for the CDR3: TGCAGCGTGGGGGGGCAGAATCAGCCCCAGCATTTT.

The rearrangement uses TRBV3-1 (or the pseudogene TRBV3-2) and TRBJ1-2, with TRBD1 as a possible D gene (6 bases). Germline CDR1 LGHDT, CDR2 YNNKEL (reference sequence). Trimming stripped 5 bases from V and 5 bases from J, with 18 bases between. There are 15 residues in the CDR3. The DNA for the CDR3 is TGTGCCAGCAGCGCTCAGACAGGCCAGTCGTATGGCTACACCTTC. It translates to CASSAQTGQSYGYTF.

This clone was counted a single time. V usage is TRBV5-1 and J usage is TRBJ2-5; maybe TRBD1 (5 bases). CDR1 and CDR2 (germline): SGHRS, YFSETQ. The V and J ends lost 7 bases and 1 base respectively, with 14 bases between them. This CDR3 comprises 14 residues. CDR3 protein: CASGETTAQETQYF. The CDR3 DNA follows: TGCGCCAGCGGCGAAACGACAGCCCAAGAGACCCAGTACTTC.

This clone was seen once. The rearrangement uses TRBV6-5 and TRBJ1-1; D gene ambiguous. The CDR3 totals 13 residues. V was cut by 5 bases and J by 10 bases, with 17 bases left in between. Germline lookup yields CDR1 MNHEY and CDR2 SVGAGI. As DNA, the CDR3 is TGTGCCAGCAGTCCACAATCTACTTCGGGAGCTTTCTTT. Its protein product is CASSPQSTSGAFF.

The chain couples TRBV19 to TRBJ2-7; no clear D. Trimming took 6 bases from V and 4 from J, leaving 13 bases between them. The CDR3 loop spans 13 amino acids. The germline V gene has CDR1 LNHDA and CDR2 SQIVND (reference sequence). The DNA for the CDR3 is TGTGCCAGTAGGGGCTTAAGGATTTACGAGCAGTACGTC. Its translation: CASRGLRIYEQYV.

CDR3 nucleotides: TGCAGTGCTAGTCGGACAGGCCATTATGGCTACACCTTC. Its protein is CSASRTGHYGYTF. The chain combines TRBV20-1 with TRBJ1-2; 7 bases align to TRBD1. The CDR3 has 13 residues. Germline lookup yields CDR1 DFQATT and CDR2 SNEGSKA (reference sequence). V was pared by 3 bases and J by 5 bases, with 6 bases of the junction left unmatched.

This clone was observed a handful of times. The chain couples TRBV5-1 to TRBJ1-3; D is unclear. Trimming shortened V by 0 bases and J by 0 bases, and 13 bases separated the two germline ends. Germline values: CDR1 SGHRS, CDR2 YFSETQ. The CDR3 consists of 17 residues. CDR3 DNA: TGCGCCAGCAGCTTGGACCCTTCCGCGTTCTCTGGAAACACCATATATTTT. It encodes CASSLDPSAFSGNTIYF.

This clone has more than one count but fewer than ten. The chain has TRBV4-3 and TRBJ1-5; D is perhaps TRBD1 (6 bases). Looked up from germline, CDR1 is LGHNA and CDR2 is YSLEER. This CDR3 spans 16 amino acids. Trimming left V 0 bases short and J 0 bases short, with 9 bases between. The CDR3 DNA reads as TGCGCCAGCAGCCAAGAGTGGACAGATAGCAATCAGCCCCAGCATTTT. Protein sequence: CASSQEWTDSNQPQHF.

The V and J genes are TRBV6-5 and TRBJ1-1, with a tentative D call TRBD1 (5 bases). Germline V CDR1 and CDR2: MNHEY, SVGAGI. V dropped 0 bases and J dropped 8 bases, with 10 bases sitting between them. There are 13 residues in the CDR3. CDR3 region: CASSYSDGGEAFF. In nucleotides, the CDR3 is TGTGCCAGCAGTTACTCGGACGGGGGAGAAGCTTTCTTT.

This sequence joins TRBV27 and TRBJ2-7, with D possibly being TRBD1 (5 bases). CDR1 MNHEY and CDR2 SMNVEV come from the germline V gene (reference sequence). The V and J ends lost 7 bases and 2 bases respectively, with 15 bases between them. The CDR3 runs to 14 residues. Written as DNA, the CDR3 is TGTGCCAGCATCCCTGCAGGGAACCCCTACGAGCAGTACTTC. Residues: CASIPAGNPYEQYF.

The chain links TRBV20-1 to TRBJ1-5; D possibly corresponds to TRBD1 (6 bases). There are 16 residues in the CDR3. CDR1 is DFQATT and CDR2 is SNEGSKA in the germline V gene (reference sequence). V lost 3 bases, J lost 7 bases, and 22 bases lay in between. The CDR3 DNA is TGCAGTGCTAGTGCCGGGCAGGGGCGACCGGTACAGCCCCAGCATTTT. Translated, it gives CSASAGQGRPVQPQHF.

This clone has just one count. V usage is TRBV14 and J usage is TRBJ1-1, with 7 bases fitting TRBD1. The ends lost 5 bases at V and 4 bases at J; junction bases unmatched: 4. This CDR3 has 13 residues. Germline V gene lookup returns CDR1 SGHDN and CDR2 FVKESK. The DNA for the CDR3 is TGTGCCAGCAGCTACGGGACAGCCACTGAAGCTTTCTTT. As protein: CASSYGTATEAFF.

The chain links TRBV7-5 to TRBJ2-7; TRBD2 is the table's D call and was not checked against the DNA. TRBV7-5 is a known pseudogene. The CDR3 is 15 residues long. CDR3: CVRRKSGVQTYEQYF. Written as DNA, the CDR3 is TGTGTCAGAAGAAAAAGCGGGGTCCAAACCTACGAGCAGTACTTC.